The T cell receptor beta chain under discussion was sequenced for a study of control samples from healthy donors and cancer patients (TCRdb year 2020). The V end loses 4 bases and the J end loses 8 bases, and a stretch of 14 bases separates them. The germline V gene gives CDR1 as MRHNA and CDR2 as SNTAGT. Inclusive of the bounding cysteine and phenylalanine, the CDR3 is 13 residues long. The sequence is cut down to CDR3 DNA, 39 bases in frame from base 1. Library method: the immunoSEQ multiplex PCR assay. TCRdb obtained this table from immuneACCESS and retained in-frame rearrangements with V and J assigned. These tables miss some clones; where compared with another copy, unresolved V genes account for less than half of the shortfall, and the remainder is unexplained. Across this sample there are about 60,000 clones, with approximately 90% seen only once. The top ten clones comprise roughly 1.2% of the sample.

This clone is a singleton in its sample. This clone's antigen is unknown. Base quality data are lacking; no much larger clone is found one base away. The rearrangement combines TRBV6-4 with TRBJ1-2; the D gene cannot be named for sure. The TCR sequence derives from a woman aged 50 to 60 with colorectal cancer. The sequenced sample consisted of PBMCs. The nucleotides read TGTGCCAGCAGTGTGGACGGGTTGAGAGGCTACACCTTC. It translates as CASSVDGLRGYTF.